What follows are 27 T cell receptor beta chains derived from one specimen sequenced in a study of blood T cell repertoires in COVID-19 (TCRdb year 2020). The library was obtained by the immunoSEQ multiplex PCR assay. The table was pulled from immuneACCESS by TCRdb, which kept in-frame rearrangements only. Such tables lose some clones; where checked, under half of the loss comes from unresolved V genes, and the rest has no known cause. The sample table shows about 60,000 clones, and around 88% are seen once. 4.5% to 5% of the sample belongs to the ten largest clones. Sequencing was performed on peripheral blood. These receptors originate from a man in his sixties with acute or convalescent COVID-19.

CDR3 region: CASSPAGGRGETQYF. Written as DNA, the CDR3 is TGTGCCAGCAGCCCAGCGGGAGGGCGAGGAGAGACCCAGTACTTC. The chain uses TRBV28 and TRBJ2-5, with 10 bases fitting TRBD2. The CDR3 is 15 amino acids. Germline V gives CDR1 MDHEN, CDR2 SYDVKM. J was trimmed by 4 bases and V by 6 bases; bases with no gene match: 8. The whole variable domain, filled in from reference TRBV28 and TRBJ2-5, reads DVKVTQSSRYLVKRTGEKVFLECVQDMDHENMFWYRQDPGLGLRLIYFSYDVKMKEKGDIPEGYSVSREKKERFSLILESASTNQTSMYLCASSPAGGRGETQYFGPGTRLLVL.

The rearrangement uses TRBV30 and TRBJ1-2, with D perhaps matching TRBD1 (6 bases). Trimming took 8 bases from V and 2 from J, leaving 9 bases between them. This CDR3 has 11 residues. CDR1 GTSNPN and CDR2 SVGIG come from the germline V gene (reference sequence). DNA for the CDR3: TGTGCCGGGGGGCGAAACTATGGCTACACCTTC. It is translated as CAGGRNYGYTF. The whole variable domain, filled in from reference TRBV30 and TRBJ1-2, reads SQTIHQWPATLVQPVGSPLSLECTVEGTSNPNLYWYRQAAGRGLQLLFYSVGIGQISSEVPQNLSASRPQDRQFILSSKKLLLSDSGFYLCAGGRNYGYTFGSGTRLTVV.

The genes are TRBV5-1 and TRBJ2-1; 7 nucleotides align to TRBD1. Germline CDR1 and CDR2: SGHRS and YFSETQ. Trimming took 3 bases from V and 7 from J; bases not matched to a gene: 7. This CDR3 contains 14 residues. CDR3 region: CASSYGQAWNEQFF. CDR3 DNA sequence: TGCGCCAGCAGCTATGGACAGGCTTGGAATGAGCAGTTCTTC.

CDR3 nucleotide sequence: TGTGCCAGCAGTTTGACAGGGACAATCCATGGCTACACCTTC. This sequence encodes CASSLTGTIHGYTF. The rearrangement joins TRBV28 to TRBJ1-2; 7 bases are a match to TRBD1. CDR1 and CDR2 (germline): MDHEN, SYDVKM. This CDR3 is built from 14 residues. The V gene end was trimmed by 3 bases and the J gene end by 6 bases; junction bases not matched to a gene: 7.

The chain is built from TRBV27 and TRBJ2-1; D might be TRBD2 (5 bases). Germline V gives CDR1 MNHEY, CDR2 SMNVEV (reference sequence). Trimming shortened V by 3 bases and J by 8 bases, and 14 bases separated the two germline ends. The CDR3 runs 14 residues. The CDR3 DNA follows: TGTGCCAGCAGTTTCGTAGGTAGCGACGATGAGCAGTTCTTC. Translating gives CASSFVGSDDEQFF.

For this clone: The conserved final phenylalanine or tryptophan is absent from the CDR3, which likely points to a read error. Because the CDR3's place on the DNA is in doubt, the DNA is left out and the CDR3 is given as listed by TCRdb. The CDR3 region is CASSLSGSEVLI. The J gene is TRBJ1-1, the V gene TRBV28. The CDR3 has 12 residues if both end residues are counted. Germline V gene sequence: CDR1 MDHEN, CDR2 SYDVKM.

The chain is built from TRBV12-5 and TRBJ2-2, with D maybe TRBD1 (6 bases). V lost 1 base, J lost 4 bases, and 10 bases lay in between. CDR3 length: 15 residues. From germline, CDR1 is LGHNT and CDR2 FRNRAP. The CDR3 here is CASGLAGAVTGELFF. The CDR3 DNA reads as TGTGCTAGTGGTTTGGCAGGGGCGGTCACCGGGGAGCTGTTTTTT.

The CDR3 protein is CASSPDPGQVPYEQYF. CDR3 bases: TGTGCCAGCAGTCCCGACCCGGGACAGGTACCCTACGAGCAGTACTTC. The gene calls are TRBV27 and TRBJ2-5; TRBD1 matches at 8 bases. The DNA end lines up better with TRBJ2-7; the J call may be wrong. The germline CDR1 and CDR2 sequences are MNHEY and SMNVEV (reference sequence). This CDR3 has 16 amino acids.

V and J are TRBV12-5 and TRBJ2-3, with 7 bases matching TRBD2. This CDR3 is built from 15 residues. The V and J ends lost 2 bases and 1 base, in that order; junction bases with no gene match: 3. The germline gives CDR1 LGHNT, CDR2 FRNRAP. The CDR3 here is CASGLTTSGTDTQYF. The DNA for the CDR3 is TGTGCTAGTGGTTTGACTACTAGCGGCACAGATACGCAGTATTTT.

This chain joins TRBV14 and TRBJ2-7, with 8 bases fitting TRBD2. The CDR3 contains 14 residues. Trimming cost V 1 base and J 6 bases; bases outside gene matches: 5. Germline V lookup: CDR1 SGHDN, CDR2 FVKESK. In DNA form, the CDR3 reads TGTGCCAGCAGCCAAGGGACTAGCTACGGCGAGCAGTACTTC. This gives the protein CASSQGTSYGEQYF.

The CDR3 is CASRIQGARGTEAFF. In DNA, the CDR3 is TGCGCCAGCAGGATTCAGGGGGCGCGTGGGACTGAAGCTTTCTTT. The V call is TRBV5-1, the J call TRBJ1-1, with 8 bases that match TRBD1. J was trimmed by 5 bases and V by 5 bases; bases with no gene match: 11. This CDR3 is built from 15 residues. From germline, CDR1 is SGHRS and CDR2 YFSETQ.

The rearrangement joins TRBV7-8 to TRBJ1-4; 8 positions match TRBD1. The CDR3 runs to 15 residues. V was clipped by 1 base and J by 5 bases; unmatched bases: 3. CDR1 is SGHVS and CDR2 is FQNEAQ in the germline V gene. As DNA, the CDR3 is TGTGCCAGCAGCTTAGGGCGACAGGGGAATGAAAAACTGTTTTTT. This translates into CASSLGRQGNEKLFF.

The V gene is TRBV24-1, the J gene TRBJ1-5; D unclear. CDR1 KGHDR and CDR2 SFDVKD come from the germline V gene. V lost 3 bases, J lost 1 base, and 15 bases lay in between. This CDR3 spans 17 amino acids. The CDR3 nucleotides are TGTGCCACCAGTGATACGAAAGGAGATGGAAGCAATCAGCCCCAGCATTTT. Translating it yields CATSDTKGDGSNQPQHF.

The chain has TRBV7-8 and TRBJ2-1, with TRBD2 matching over 9 bases. CDR3 size: 22 residues. With V trimmed by 5 bases and J by 0 bases, 23 bases remained unmatched. CDR1 is SGHVS and CDR2 is FQNEAQ in the germline V gene. The CDR3 DNA follows: TGTGCCAGCAGCCCCGTGCGACAAGCGGGAGGCCATTCTTTTAACTCCTACAATGAGCAGTTCTTC. Its protein is CASSPVRQAGGHSFNSYNEQFF.

V and J are TRBV5-4 and TRBJ1-2, with TRBD1 matching over 8 bases. Unmatched junction bases numbered 1, after V lost 2 bases and J lost 1 base. Germline V CDR1 and CDR2: SGHNT, YYREEE (reference sequence). The CDR3 has 14 residues. The CDR3 sequence is CASSFDRGNYGYTF. CDR3 in DNA: TGTGCCAGCAGCTTTGACAGGGGTAACTATGGCTACACCTTC.

The chain links TRBV28 to TRBJ2-2; 8 bases line up with TRBD1. Germline CDR1 reads MDHEN; CDR2 reads SYDVKM. The V and J ends lost 6 bases and 4 bases, in that order; junction bases with no gene match: 10. This CDR3 comprises 16 residues. The CDR3 nucleotides are TGTGCCAGCAGGACTACAGGGGGAGGCTTCACCGGGGAGCTGTTTTTT. Its translation: CASRTTGGGFTGELFF.

The chain carries TRBV21-1 and TRBJ1-6; the table's TRBD1 call for D was not verified on the DNA. TRBV21-1 is termed a pseudogene. CDR3 length: 16 amino acids. The CDR3 protein is CASSMAPGQINSPLHF. DNA of the CDR3: TGTGCCAGCAGCATGGCCCCAGGACAGATTAATTCACCCCTCCACTTT.

The genes are TRBV18 and TRBJ2-7, with D maybe TRBD1 (6 bases). Trimming pared 5 bases from V and 3 bases from J, leaving 14 bases between. The CDR3 length is 14 residues. Germline lookup yields CDR1 KGHSH and CDR2 LQKENI. DNA of the CDR3: TGTGCCAGCTCATTACGACAGGATAACTACGAGCAGTACTTC. Amino acids: CASSLRQDNYEQYF.

This clone was detected once. The V gene is TRBV2, the J gene TRBJ1-2, with no clear D. Trimming cost V 8 bases and J 4 bases, with 20 bases left between them. Germline CDR1 reads SNHLY; CDR2 reads FYNNEI. This CDR3 contains 15 residues. The CDR3 loop is CASGRRTPSGYGYTF. Written as DNA, the CDR3 is TGTGCCAGCGGGAGGAGGACCCCAAGCGGCTATGGCTACACCTTC. Full variable domain (rest looked up from reference TRBV2 and TRBJ1-2): EPEVTQTPSHQVTQMGQEVILRCVPISNHLYFYWYRQILGQKVEFLVSFYNNEISEKSEIFDDQFSVERPDGSNFTLKIRSTKLEDSAMYFCASGRRTPSGYGYTFGSGTRLTVV.

This clone is labeled as medium-sized. The chain combines TRBV28 with TRBJ1-5, with D maybe TRBD1 (5 bases). The CDR3 is made up of 16 amino acids. CDR1 and CDR2 from the germline V gene are MDHEN and SYDVKM. Trimming stripped 2 bases from V and 2 bases from J, with 13 bases between. CDR3 sequence: CASSLMSGGGNQPQHF. CDR3 bases: TGTGCCAGCAGTTTAATGTCAGGAGGGGGCAATCAGCCCCAGCATTTT.

The genes are TRBV5-8 and TRBJ1-5; 7 positions agree with TRBD1. Germline lookup yields CDR1 SGHTS and CDR2 YDEGEE. This CDR3 region has 16 residues. V was clipped by 4 bases and J by 6 bases; unmatched bases: 13. The CDR3 protein is CASSPRVGGGAQPQHF. The CDR3 region has the DNA TGTGCCAGCAGCCCCCGGGTAGGGGGCGGCGCTCAGCCCCAGCATTTT.

V usage is TRBV4-1 and J usage is TRBJ2-1; D gene ambiguous. Trimming pared 5 bases from V and 6 bases from J, leaving 8 bases between. The CDR3 is made up of 12 amino acids. The germline gives CDR1 MGHRA, CDR2 YSYEKL. CDR3 nucleotides: TGCGCCAGCAGCGCCGTCGGCAATGAGCAGTTCTTC. Amino acid sequence: CASSAVGNEQFF.

The count of this clone is one. The V call is TRBV9, the J call TRBJ2-7; D is perhaps TRBD2 (5 bases). The CDR3 is 13 amino acids. Germline V gives CDR1 SGDLS, CDR2 YYNGEE. Trimming cost V 5 bases and J 6 bases, with 15 bases left between them. The DNA for the CDR3 is TGTGCCAGCAGTGTCCGGAGGTTTGGCGAGCAGTACTTC. This translates into CASSVRRFGEQYF.

The chain employs TRBV12-5 and TRBJ1-1, with D possibly being TRBD1 (5 bases). The ends were cut back, 7 bases at V and 2 bases at J, with 17 bases in the middle. The CDR3 spans 15 residues. Germline CDR1 and CDR2: LGHNT and FRNRAP. The CDR3 region has the DNA TGTGCTAGTGCCCCGCGGGGGGGTTTCAACACTGAAGCTTTCTTT. It specifies CASAPRGGFNTEAFF.

This clone was counted a few times. This CDR3 reads CASSGREGIMNTEAFF. In DNA form, the CDR3 reads TGTGCCAGCAGTGGTAGGGAGGGGATAATGAACACTGAAGCTTTCTTT. V is TRBV2 and J is TRBJ1-1, with D perhaps matching TRBD1 (5 bases). V lost 4 bases to trimming and J lost 0 bases, with 15 bases between them. The germline gives CDR1 SNHLY, CDR2 FYNNEI. The CDR3 length is 16 residues.

The V gene is TRBV2, the J gene TRBJ1-5; 8 bases are shared with TRBD1. Germline V CDR1 and CDR2: SNHLY, FYNNEI. The length of the CDR3 is 15 residues. J lost 7 bases, V lost 4 bases, and 9 bases had no gene match. This CDR3 is CASSAAQGERQPQHF. The DNA for the CDR3 is TGTGCCAGCAGTGCCGCACAGGGGGAAAGGCAGCCCCAGCATTTT.

The V gene is TRBV7-8, the J gene TRBJ2-7, with 7 bases matching TRBD1. Trimming removed 5 bases from V and 5 bases from J; junction bases left unmatched: 9. The CDR3 runs 14 residues. Germline V lookup: CDR1 SGHVS, CDR2 FQNEAQ. In DNA, the CDR3 is TGTGCCAGCAGCCCCCGACAGGGCGTCGACGAGCAGTACTTC. It translates to CASSPRQGVDEQYF.